This T cell receptor (beta chain) was sequenced in a study of Ad26.COV2.S vaccination and SARS-CoV-2 variants. Per germline, CDR1 LGHDT and CDR2 YNNKEL (reference sequence). This CDR3 has 15 residues. V lost 4 bases, J lost 5 bases, and 5 bases stayed unmatched. Repertoires were generated with immunoSEQ multiplex PCR, while TCRdb's copy carries only in-frame clones and drops some. This sample has about 350,000 clones, with 85% found just once. Treatment reported: about 20 received Ad26.COV2.S at low or high dose, single or two shots; about five received placebo; per-sample allocation not given. Each sample was drawn 63 days after the first injection (of vaccine or placebo). Adults aged 18-55 years in Boston included the donor.

This clonotype was obtained from a person aged 18 to 59 who received the Ad26.COV2.S COVID-19 vaccine or a placebo. Here the sequenced sample was peripheral blood, taken in a trial of Ad26.COV2.S vaccine versus placebo. V and J are TRBV3-1 (or the pseudogene TRBV3-2) and TRBJ1-6, with 7 positions matching TRBD1. This chain's CDR3 is CASSLGQLNNSPLHF. The CDR3 region has the DNA TGTGCCAGCAGCCTGGGACAGCTTAATAATTCACCCCTCCACTTT.